This TCR beta chain was recorded in a study of blood T cell repertoires in COVID-19 (dated by TCRdb to the early 2020s). In the study overall: The collaborator samples originated in the United States, Italy and Spain and spanned the acute and convalescent phases of COVID-19. Sample metadata almost always included a de-identified subject ID, COVID-19 status, age in years and sex. The material from the prospective study consisted of cDNA or gDNA derived from T cells, B-cell-depleted T cells, or PBMCs. Subjects who had been exposed to COVID-19, were actively infected with it, or had recovered from it provided the deeply sampled blood TCRbeta repertoires that made up the dataset. Samples were obtained from the ongoing ImmuneRACE study (first 160 participants) and from roughly 1,300 subjects provided by 6 global collaborators. A freely available public database, intended as a resource for researchers studying the immune response to SARS-CoV-2, is where the repertoires were released. Where available, HLA class I and class II types were taken from metadata supplied by the sample provider and were not determined by assay-based typing.

TCRbeta CDR3 regions were amplified from genomic DNA by means of the immunoSEQ Assay, a bias-controlled multiplex PCR. In the authors' own workflow: The number of nucleated cells in each sample was estimated by amplification of reference gene primers within the assay. To quantify the absolute abundance of each unique TCRbeta CDR3 rearrangement, sequence reads were collapsed and filtered. For each sample, productive Simpson clonality was calculated as the square root of Simpson's diversity index over productive rearrangements. TCRdb mirrors the immuneACCESS table, restricted to in-frame sequences. Some clones are absent from its copies; in checked studies, under half trace to an unresolved V gene, and the reason for the others is unknown. The DNA was the basis for D and trimming; V, J and clone size are from that table. This sample comprises 150,000 or so clones, 81% of them detected only once. The ten biggest clones cover 7% to 10% of the sample.

The germline V gene (reference sequence) provides CDR1 LNHDA and CDR2 SQIVND. Inclusive of the bounding cysteine and phenylalanine, the CDR3 is 13 residues long. The kept DNA is CDR3 alone, 39 bases in frame from the first base. Trimming costs V 4 bases and J 7 bases, and their ends lie 11 bases apart. Details on this clone: No cognate antigen has been identified for it. The sample holds no much larger clone one base away, and base qualities are not on file. Distinct nucleotide sequences in the sample also encode this CDR3.

Whole blood was collected in K2EDTA tubes by collaborating institutions according to the institutions' own protocols. For TCRbeta analysis, collaborators shipped samples in one of three forms: frozen whole blood, isolated PBMCs, or DNA extracted from either of those sample types. Paper-wide results and their limitations: The amount of clinical and demographic metadata varied by source and participant and was provided uncurated.

Sample: peripheral blood. The receptor chain draws on TRBV19 and TRBJ2-1; TRBD2 is a possible D gene, resting on 6 matching bases. This clonotype was sampled from a human donor with acute or convalescent COVID-19. The donor label of this sample is uncertain. The CDR3 protein sequence reads: CASSTRLENEQFF. In nucleotides, the sequence is TGTGCCAGTAGTACCCGACTAGAAAATGAGCAGTTCTTC.